Many counts were recorded for the clone carrying this T cell receptor beta chain. The target antigen is unknown. There are 15 residues in the CDR3. Germline CDR1 is MNHNS and CDR2 is SASEGT. V shed 0 bases, J shed 5 bases, and the junction held 4 bases outside the gene matches. The data stem from a study of T cell repertoires in cytomegalovirus infection. Study results and caveats: Carriage of CMV together with the relevant HLA was identifiable through cumulative public TCR beta family frequency.

Each CDR3 protein gets one entry after TCRdb re-called the reads with MiXCR. The table shows approximately 910,000 distinct CDR3 sequences, with roughly 31% occurring only once. The sequence came from a human donor in good health (CMV status not recorded). Some clones in this sample may be carry-over from other donors' samples. The chain couples TRBV6-1 to TRBJ2-7; 10 nucleotides align to TRBD1. Here the sequenced sample was cultured CD8+ T cells from PBMCs, taken from culture after CMV antigen stimulation. CDR3: CASSEAGTGVHEQYV. The CDR3 bases are TGTGCCAGCAGTGAAGCGGGGACAGGGGTCCACGAGCAGTACGTC.